These T cell receptor beta chains were read from a single sample in a study of cytomegalovirus exposure and HLA in healthy donors. The method was immunoSEQ multiplex PCR; TCRdb's version includes in-frame clones alone and lacks a portion of them. The sample holds 150,000 to 200,000 clones, around 72% seen once. The sample was PBMCs. These receptors were collected from a man aged 40-49 years in good health and CMV-seropositive. Both conserved end residues are part of each CDR3. The D gene is left open where the match is weak. For some rows the clone size is stated as once, few or many, or as a class when expanded; others skip it.

.,TRBV6-5,.,TRBJ2-7,TGTGCCAGCAGTTACGAGGGTACTGCCTACGAGCAGTACTTC,CASSYEGTAYEQYF
once,TRBV6-1,TRBD1,TRBJ2-3,TGTGCCAGCAGTCCGGACAGGGTCAGCACAGATACGCAGTATTTT,CASSPDRVSTDTQYF
.,TRBV7-9,TRBD2,TRBJ2-3,TGTGCCAGCAGTTCCCTAGCGGGGGGGACAGATACGCAGTATTTT,CASSSLAGGTDTQYF
once,TRBV21-1,.,TRBJ1-5,TGTGCCAGCAGCCCGGGGACACATAGCAATCAGCCCCAGCATTTT,CASSPGTHSNQPQHF
.,TRBV7-9,.,TRBJ2-1,TGTGCCAGCAGCTCCCCAGCGATCGTCAATGAGCAGTTCTTC,CASSSPAIVNEQFF
.,TRBV2,.,TRBJ2-2,TGTGCCAGCAAGCACGGTCGGTGGGAGCTGTTTTTT,CASKHGRWELFF
.,TRBV6-5,TRBD2,TRBJ2-7,TGTGCCAGCAGTCGGACTAGCGGGGGCCGGGGAGAGCAGTACTTC,CASSRTSGGRGEQYF
.,TRBV7-2,.,TRBJ1-4,TGTGCCAGCAGCTTAATCACAGGTGAAAAACTGTTTTTT,CASSLITGEKLFF
.,TRBV7-9,.,TRBJ2-7,TGTGCCAGCAGCCTCAGGACTGATCGGGAGCAGTACTTC,CASSLRTDREQYF
.,TRBV7-8,TRBD1,TRBJ2-5,TGTGCCAGCAGCGTCTCACCGGGACGGACAGGTGAGGAGCAGTACTTC,CASSVSPGRTGEEQYF
.,TRBV11-2,TRBD1,TRBJ1-4,TGTGCCAGCAGCTTATCGCACAGGGGACCGAGTAGGGAAAAACTGTTTTTT,CASSLSHRGPSREKLFF
.,TRBV14,TRBD1,TRBJ1-1,TGTGCCAGCAGCCCGGGGATCAGGGGGCGGGACACTGAAGCTTTCTTT,CASSPGIRGRDTEAFF
.,TRBV6-5,.,TRBJ1-2,TGTGCCAGCGCAGGCGGGGAAACCTATGGCTACACCTTC,CASAGGETYGYTF
.,TRBV10-3,.,TRBJ2-7,TGTGCCATCAGTGAACAGCCAAGCTCCTACGAGCAGTACTTC,CAISEQPSSYEQYF
once,TRBV7-9,TRBD1,TRBJ1-5,TGTGCCAGCAGCTTAGGGGACAGGTATAATCAGCCCCAGCATTTT,CASSLGDRYNQPQHF
.,TRBV5-5,TRBD1,TRBJ1-6,TGTGCCAGCAGCTTCCTCACCCGCGGGACAGGGGGTTTTAATTCACCCCTCCACTTT,CASSFLTRGTGGFNSPLHF
.,TRBV9,TRBD1,TRBJ2-6,TGTGCCAGCAGCCTCGGACAGGGTGCCAACGTCCTGACTTTC,CASSLGQGANVLTF
few,TRBV18,.,TRBJ2-2,TGTGCCAGCTCCTCCGGGACACCTAACACCGGGGAGCTGTTTTTT,CASSSGTPNTGELFF
.,TRBV7-2,.,TRBJ1-1,TGTGCCAGCAGCTCGAACGGGTTGAACACTGAAGCTTTCTTT,CASSSNGLNTEAFF
few,TRBV7-6,.,TRBJ1-4,TGTGCCAGCAGCTTAGCGATATTGAACGGGGAAAAACTGTTTTTT,CASSLAILNGEKLFF
.,TRBV19,.,TRBJ1-4,TGTGCCAGTAGTGGCCAGACAGGTCTCGCGAGTGAAAAACTGTTTTTT,CASSGQTGLASEKLFF
.,TRBV9,TRBD2,TRBJ2-1,TGTGCCAGCAGCCCCGGGAGGGATGAGCAGTTCTTC,CASSPGRDEQFF
.,TRBV4-2,.,TRBJ1-2,TGTGCCAGCAGCCAAGATTCGTTGAGTACCTCTTATGGCTACACCTTC,CASSQDSLSTSYGYTF
.,TRBV7-9,TRBD2,TRBJ2-3,TGTTCCAGCACCGTACTAGCGGGGGGGGCAGATACGCAGTATTTT,CSSTVLAGGADTQYF
.,TRBV5-8,.,TRBJ2-7,TGTGCCAGCAGCTTGGATGGCCAGGGCTACGAGCAGTACTTC,CASSLDGQGYEQYF
.,TRBV5-4,.,TRBJ2-7,TGTGCCAGCAGCTTAAACCACCAGAACGAGCAGTACTTC,CASSLNHQNEQYF
.,TRBV6-6,TRBD1,TRBJ2-3,TGTGCCAGCAGCTCTCCGGGACAGCTGACAGATACGCAGTATTTT,CASSSPGQLTDTQYF
.,TRBV10-3,TRBD1,TRBJ1-1,TGTGCCATCAGACTAGGACAGGGCCTTGAAGCTTTCTTT,CAIRLGQGLEAFF
.,TRBV4-1,.,TRBJ2-7,TGCGCCAGCAGCCATGAGGGAGGTTCCTACGAGCAGTACTTC,CASSHEGGSYEQYF
.,TRBV10-3,.,TRBJ2-5,TGTGCCATCAGTGAGTCCGACAGTCAAGAGACCCAGTACTTC,CAISESDSQETQYF
.,TRBV6-1,.,TRBJ1-6,TGTGCCAGCACTGGACAGAGGAATTCACCCCTCCACTTT,CASTGQRNSPLHF
.,TRBV18,.,TRBJ1-1,TGTGCCAGCTCACCACGCCCCCTCAGATTGATGAACACTGAAGCTTTCTTT,CASSPRPLRLMNTEAFF
.,TRBV19,.,TRBJ2-2,TGTGCCAGTAGTATAGGCGGACGGACGGGAGGGGAGCTGTTTTTT,CASSIGGRTGGELFF
few,TRBV5-6,TRBD1,TRBJ1-5,TGTGCCAGCAGCTCCGGGGCAGGGGGGCTCTATAGCAATCAGCCCCAGCATTTT,CASSSGAGGLYSNQPQHF
.,TRBV7-2,.,TRBJ1-3,TGTGCCAGCAGCTCCCTCGTCGGGGGGCGGTACACCATATATTTT,CASSSLVGGRYTIYF